This T cell receptor (beta chain) was recovered during a study of T cell responses to AZD1222 COVID-19 vaccine. Using immunoSEQ multiplex PCR, the repertoire was profiled, and TCRdb retains in-frame clones only, with some absent. The sample lists about 130,000 clones, around 90% occurring once. The receptor's source is an adult who received the AZD1222 COVID-19 vaccine. Sequenced here: peripheral blood, sampled 28 days after the second AZD1222 dose.

The CDR3 protein is CASSPQRGDEKLFF. The DNA of the CDR3 is TGTGCCAGCTCACCACAGCGGGGGGATGAAAAACTGTTTTTT. J is TRBJ1-4 and V is TRBV18; D is perhaps TRBD1 (5 bases). Germline V gene data show CDR1 as KGHSH and CDR2 as LQKENI. The CDR3 totals 14 residues. Trimming took 1 base from V and 6 from J, leaving 9 bases between them.